Below are 26 T cell receptor beta chains sequenced from a single sample in a study of blood T cells in healthy people across ages. Sample-barcoded 5' priming and a J-beta primer mix drove a second PCR of about 6 to 12 cycles. TCRdb re-derived calls from the 5' RACE reads in MiXCR, one entry per CDR3 protein. The sample holds over 1.5 million distinct CDR3 sequences, just under 50% seen once. Material for sequencing was blood. These receptors were obtained from a woman aged 40 to 50 in good health.

This clonotype was detected only once. The rearrangement uses TRBV7-2 and TRBJ1-2, with TRBD1 matching 8 bases. Germline values: CDR1 SGHTA, CDR2 FQGNSA. Trimming cost V 5 bases and J 1 base; bases outside gene matches: 6. This CDR3 contains 15 residues. The CDR3 loop reads CASSPQQGVNYGYTF. Written as DNA, the CDR3 is TGTGCCAGCAGCCCACAACAGGGGGTTAACTATGGCTACACCTTC.

V is TRBV6-1 and J is TRBJ2-5; TRBD2 aligns across 8 bases. This CDR3 has 17 amino acids. Germline V gives CDR1 MNHNS, CDR2 SASEGT. V lost 1 base to trimming and J lost 5 bases; unmatched junction nucleotides: 12. This CDR3 is CASSEVGMGGGQETQYF. The CDR3 DNA is TGTGCCAGCAGTGAAGTAGGGATGGGCGGGGGGCAGGAGACCCAGTACTTC.

The table lists this clonotype with a count of one. The gene calls are TRBV12-5 and TRBJ1-5; weak D call: TRBD1 (6 bases). The CDR3 has 17 residues. The V gene's germline CDR1 is LGHNT and CDR2 FRNRAP. The V end was cut by 2 bases, the J end by 3 bases, with 17 bases between. CDR3 region: CASGLPPAGQPNQPQHF. The DNA for the CDR3 is TGTGCTAGTGGTTTGCCTCCCGCCGGACAGCCCAATCAGCCCCAGCATTTT.

The rearrangement uses TRBV28 and TRBJ1-2, with D hard to call. The CDR3 length is 13 residues. The germline CDR1 and CDR2 sequences are MDHEN and SYDVKM. V lost 6 bases to trimming and J lost 7 bases, with 15 bases between them. CDR3 nucleotides: TGTGCCAGCAGACAAGGCGGGATAGGTGGCTACACCTTC. This translates into CASRQGGIGGYTF.

This clonotype was picked up a small number of times. This rearrangement joins TRBV5-1 to TRBJ1-5; 8 nucleotides line up with TRBD1. The CDR3 extends over 15 amino acids. The ends lost 1 base at V and 4 bases at J; junction bases unmatched: 4. The germline gives CDR1 SGHRS, CDR2 YFSETQ. The CDR3 reads CASSLSGDRNQPQHF. The CDR3, as DNA: TGCGCCAGCAGCTTGAGTGGGGACAGGAATCAGCCCCAGCATTTT.

The rearrangement joins TRBV6-1 to TRBJ2-7; unclear D gene. The V gene's germline CDR1 is MNHNS and CDR2 SASEGT. The CDR3 consists of 14 residues. The ends were cut back, 2 bases at V and 3 bases at J, with 11 bases in the middle. The CDR3 spells CASSESLGFYEQYF. As DNA, the CDR3 is TGTGCCAGCAGTGAATCGCTCGGGTTCTACGAGCAGTACTTC.

DNA for the CDR3: TGTGCCAGCAGCTCGCTTCAGGGCGTTAGCAATGAGCAGTTCTTC. Amino acids: CASSSLQGVSNEQFF. The J gene is TRBJ2-1, the V gene TRBV7-6; D possibly corresponds to TRBD1 (5 bases). Trimming took off 4 bases at V and 6 bases at J, with 16 bases between the two ends. The CDR3 covers 15 residues. Germline V gives CDR1 SGHVS, CDR2 FNYEAQ.

The sample holds a few counts of this clonotype. This chain links TRBV9 with TRBJ2-3; TRBD2 matches at 7 bases. CDR3 size: 14 residues. J lost 3 bases, V lost 6 bases, and 7 bases had no gene match. Germline V CDR1 and CDR2: SGDLS, YYNGEE. The CDR3: CASMGGGTTDTQYF. CDR3 DNA: TGTGCCAGCATGGGGGGGGGTACGACAGATACGCAGTATTTT.

This clonotype was seen a handful of times. This chain connects TRBV29-1 to TRBJ1-2; the D is unclear. This CDR3 is built from 12 residues. V was clipped by 4 bases and J by 2 bases, with 8 bases between them. Germline CDR1 is SQVTM and CDR2 is ANQGSEA. CDR3 nucleotides: TGCAGCGTTGTCGAGATCAACTATGGCTACACCTTC. The encoded protein is CSVVEINYGYTF.

In this sample, this clonotype turned up once. V usage is TRBV12-3 or TRBV12-4 and J usage is TRBJ2-4, with D tentatively TRBD1 (5 bases). V gave up 2 bases and J gave up 3 bases, with 8 bases separating them. The CDR3 is made up of 14 amino acids. The CDR3 nucleotides read TGTGCCAGCAGTTTACCTGACAGCAAAAACATTCAGTACTTC. It is translated as CASSLPDSKNIQYF.

The chain uses TRBV20-1 and TRBJ1-2, with 8 bases matching TRBD1. The CDR3 spans 14 residues. Per germline, CDR1 DFQATT and CDR2 SNEGSKA (reference sequence). After removal of 0 bases from V and 7 bases from J, the junction contained 7 bases not matched to a gene. CDR3 sequence reads: CSARDMTGVFGYTF. DNA of the CDR3: TGCAGTGCTAGAGATATGACAGGGGTTTTTGGCTACACCTTC.

V and J are TRBV15 and TRBJ1-5; D is ambiguous. V gave up 0 bases and J gave up 7 bases, with 16 bases separating them. Per germline, CDR1 LNHNV and CDR2 YYDKDF (reference sequence). The CDR3 has 16 amino acids. The CDR3 DNA reads as TGTGCCACCAGCAGAGAGGTTCGGGCTGTGGGGCAGCCCCAGCATTTT. This encodes CATSREVRAVGQPQHF.

The J gene is TRBJ2-6, the V gene TRBV20-1, with TRBD1 identical over 8 bases. The CDR3 runs 15 residues. J gave up 2 bases and V 1 base, and 1 base lay outside the gene matches. Per the germline V gene, CDR1 is DFQATT and CDR2 is SNEGSKA (reference sequence). The CDR3 region is CSARAQGAGANVLTF. The CDR3 DNA reads as TGCAGTGCTAGAGCACAGGGGGCTGGGGCCAACGTCCTGACTTTC.

In regard to this clonotype: At one boundary the junction diverges from the germline segment, which might be a read error. This rearrangement joins TRBV7-7 to TRBJ2-1, with D tentatively TRBD2 (6 bases). This CDR3 region has 15 residues. Germline lookup yields CDR1 SSHAT and CDR2 FNYEAQ (reference sequence). DNA for the CDR3: TGTGCTAGCAGCCAGGTGACGGGACTTGGGAATGAGCAGTTCTTC. Translated, it gives CASSQVTGLGNEQFF.

The rearrangement links TRBV4-3 to TRBJ1-4; D uncertain. The V gene's germline CDR1 is LGHNA and CDR2 YSLEER. V was cut by 1 base and J by 7 bases, with 13 bases left in between. The CDR3 runs 15 residues. CDR3 in DNA: TGCGCCAGCAGCCAAGGTTCGTCGCCCGGTGAAAAACTGTTTTTT. Protein product: CASSQGSSPGEKLFF.

This chain links TRBV5-1 with TRBJ2-1; 8 positions agree with TRBD1. The CDR3 totals 14 residues. Germline loops: CDR1 SGHRS, CDR2 YFSETQ. Trimming at V came to 0 bases and at J to 9 bases, leaving 5 bases not matched to a gene. CDR3 coding DNA: TGCGCCAGCAGCTTGGCCTCTACAGGGGGTGAGCAGTTCTTC. This sequence encodes CASSLASTGGEQFF.

In this sample, this clonotype turned up many times. V and J are TRBV20-1 and TRBJ2-7; tentatively, D is TRBD1 (6 bases). The CDR3 runs 16 residues. V was trimmed by 0 bases and J by 0 bases, leaving 15 bases between them. Looked up from germline, CDR1 is DFQATT and CDR2 is SNEGSKA (reference sequence). CDR3 nucleotide sequence: TGCAGTGCTAGAGAACTTCGACAGGTACGCTCCTACGAGCAGTACTTC. Protein product: CSARELRQVRSYEQYF.

The gene calls are TRBV11-2 and TRBJ1-2; TRBD1 matches 8 bases. J gave up 8 bases and V 4 bases, and 15 bases lay outside the gene matches. The CDR3 covers 16 residues. Germline CDR1 reads SGHAT; CDR2 reads FQNNGV. Here the CDR3 reads CASSSDRESFLGGYTF. Written as DNA, the CDR3 is TGTGCCAGCAGCTCGGACAGGGAAAGTTTTTTGGGCGGCTACACCTTC.

The chain is built from TRBV5-6 and TRBJ2-4; D ambiguous. The better agreement between TRBJ2-7 and the DNA end casts doubt on the J call. Germline V gene lookup returns CDR1 SGHDT and CDR2 YYEEEE. The CDR3 runs to 16 residues. CDR3 protein: CASSLAYVANHYEQYF. The DNA of the CDR3 is TGTGCCAGCAGCTTGGCCTACGTGGCTAATCACTACGAGCAGTACTTC.

The chain is built from TRBV12-3 or TRBV12-4 and TRBJ1-1; D is uncertain. V dropped 5 bases and J dropped 0 bases, with 13 bases sitting between them. This CDR3 contains 15 residues. CDR3 in DNA: TGTGCCAGCAGTCCTATACGAGCAATGAACACTGAAGCTTTCTTT. As protein: CASSPIRAMNTEAFF.

This clonotype showed up just a few times. The gene calls are TRBV28 and TRBJ2-1, with 8 bases aligning to TRBD2. The CDR3 runs 16 residues. The germline gives CDR1 MDHEN, CDR2 SYDVKM. Trimming removed 6 bases from V and 4 bases from J; junction bases left unmatched: 11. CDR3 bases: TGTGCCAGCAGCCAGCTTAGCGGGGCTCGGTACAATGAGCAGTTCTTC. This gives the protein CASSQLSGARYNEQFF. The full variable domain, in which reference TRBV28 and TRBJ2-1 provide the parts outside the CDR3, is DVKVTQSSRYLVKRTGEKVFLECVQDMDHENMFWYRQDPGLGLRLIYFSYDVKMKEKGDIPEGYSVSREKKERFSLILESASTNQTSMYLCASSQLSGARYNEQFFGPGTRLTVL.

The chain couples TRBV6-6 to TRBJ1-1; no clear D. The V gene's germline CDR1 is MNHNY and CDR2 SVGAGI (reference sequence). V dropped 0 bases and J dropped 5 bases, with 13 bases sitting between them. This CDR3 region has 15 residues. CDR3 nucleotides: TGTGCCAGCAGTTACTCGATCGCCGGAGGGACTGAAGCTTTCTTT. It translates to CASSYSIAGGTEAFF.

This clonotype has only one observation. The gene calls are TRBV15 and TRBJ2-3, with 9 bases identical to TRBD1. This CDR3 has 14 residues. Losses at the gene ends were 4 bases for V and 4 bases for J; bases not matched to a gene: 3. The germline CDR1 and CDR2 sequences are LNHNV and YYDKDF (reference sequence). The CDR3 nucleotides are TGTGCCACCAGCACGGGACAGGGCTCAGATACGCAGTATTTT. Its protein is CATSTGQGSDTQYF.

This chain uses TRBV28 with TRBJ2-5; maybe TRBD2 (5 bases). CDR1 and CDR2 from the germline V gene are MDHEN and SYDVKM. Deletions cut 9 bases from V and 1 base from J, with 12 bases between. The CDR3 contains 13 residues. CDR3 DNA sequence: TGTGCCAGTGTCACTAGATCCCAAGAGACCCAGTACTTC. Residues: CASVTRSQETQYF.

This clonotype was seen a few times. The V call is TRBV10-3, the J call TRBJ2-5; D might be TRBD2 (5 bases). CDR1 and CDR2 (germline): ENHRY, SYGVKD. With 11 bases removed from V and 3 bases from J, the gap between germline ends came to 16 bases. The CDR3 covers 13 residues. The CDR3 bases are TGTGCCGTCCGCCTTTCCGGGGAAGAGACCCAGTACTTC. Its translation: CAVRLSGEETQYF.

The chain joins TRBV7-9 to TRBJ2-1; no clear D gene. Between the trimmed V and J ends, which lost 7 bases and 5 bases, there was a span of 15 bases. The CDR3 is 14 amino acids. Per germline, CDR1 SEHNR and CDR2 FQNEAQ (reference sequence). The CDR3 nucleotides are TGTGCCAGCACCTTTACAGACTGGAACAATGAGCAGTTCTTC. This encodes CASTFTDWNNEQFF.